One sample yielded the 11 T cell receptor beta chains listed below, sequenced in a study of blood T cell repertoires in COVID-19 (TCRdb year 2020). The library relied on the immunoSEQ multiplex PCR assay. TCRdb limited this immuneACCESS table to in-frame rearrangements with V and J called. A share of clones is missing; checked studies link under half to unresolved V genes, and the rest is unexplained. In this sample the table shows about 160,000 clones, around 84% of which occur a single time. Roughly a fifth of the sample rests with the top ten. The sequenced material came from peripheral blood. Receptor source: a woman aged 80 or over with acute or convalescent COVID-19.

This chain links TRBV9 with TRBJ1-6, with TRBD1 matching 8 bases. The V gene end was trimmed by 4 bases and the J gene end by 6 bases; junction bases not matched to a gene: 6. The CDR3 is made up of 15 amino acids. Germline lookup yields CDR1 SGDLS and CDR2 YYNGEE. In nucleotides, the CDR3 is TGTGCCAGCAGCCAGACAGGGGCCCCTAATTCACCCCTCCACTTT. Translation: CASSQTGAPNSPLHF.

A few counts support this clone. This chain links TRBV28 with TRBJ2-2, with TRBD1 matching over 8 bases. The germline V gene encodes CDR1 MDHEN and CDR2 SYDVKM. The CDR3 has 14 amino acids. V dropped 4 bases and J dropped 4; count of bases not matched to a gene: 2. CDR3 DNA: TGTGCCAGCAGTTCCACAGGGGGCACCGGGGAGCTGTTTTTT. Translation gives CASSSTGGTGELFF.

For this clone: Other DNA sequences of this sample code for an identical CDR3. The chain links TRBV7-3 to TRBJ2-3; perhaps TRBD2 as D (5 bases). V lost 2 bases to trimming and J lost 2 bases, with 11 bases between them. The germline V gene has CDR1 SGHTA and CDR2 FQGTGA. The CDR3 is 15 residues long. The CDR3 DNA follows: TGTGCCAGCAGCTTATCAGGCGGGTACACAGATACGCAGTATTTT. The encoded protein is CASSLSGGYTDTQYF.

CDR3 sequence reads: CASKGVYSGNQPQHF. CDR3 coding DNA: TGTGCCAGCAAGGGGGTCTATTCGGGCAATCAGCCCCAGCATTTT. This chain connects TRBV6-5 to TRBJ1-5, with a possible D match to TRBD1 (6 bases). This CDR3 region has 15 residues. The germline gives CDR1 MNHEY, CDR2 SVGAGI. Trimming left V 7 bases short and J 2 bases short, with 15 bases between.

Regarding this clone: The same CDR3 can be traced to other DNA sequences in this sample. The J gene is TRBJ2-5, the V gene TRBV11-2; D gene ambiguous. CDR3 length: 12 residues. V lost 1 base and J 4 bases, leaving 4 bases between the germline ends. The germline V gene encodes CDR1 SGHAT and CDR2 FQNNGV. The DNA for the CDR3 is TGTGCCAGCAGCTTAGGAGTAGAGACCCAGTACTTC. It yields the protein CASSLGVETQYF.

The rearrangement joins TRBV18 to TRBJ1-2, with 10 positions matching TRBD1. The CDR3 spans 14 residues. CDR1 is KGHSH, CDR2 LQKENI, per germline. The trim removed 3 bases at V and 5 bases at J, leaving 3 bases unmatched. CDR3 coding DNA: TGTGCCAGCTCACCCCCGGGACAGGGGTATGGCTACACCTTC. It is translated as CASSPPGQGYGYTF.

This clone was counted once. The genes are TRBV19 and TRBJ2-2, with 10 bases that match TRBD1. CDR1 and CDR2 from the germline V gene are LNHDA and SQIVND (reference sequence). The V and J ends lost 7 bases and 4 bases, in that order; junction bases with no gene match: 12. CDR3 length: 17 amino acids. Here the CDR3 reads CASNSRGTGAITGELFF. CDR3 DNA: TGTGCCAGTAATTCGAGGGGGACAGGGGCGATCACCGGGGAGCTGTTTTTT.

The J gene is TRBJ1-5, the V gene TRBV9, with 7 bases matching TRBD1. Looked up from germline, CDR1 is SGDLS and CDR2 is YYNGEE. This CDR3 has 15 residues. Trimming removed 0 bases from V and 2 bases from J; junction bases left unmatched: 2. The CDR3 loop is CASSVEGAGNQPQHF. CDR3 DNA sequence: TGTGCCAGCAGCGTAGAGGGGGCAGGCAATCAGCCCCAGCATTTT.

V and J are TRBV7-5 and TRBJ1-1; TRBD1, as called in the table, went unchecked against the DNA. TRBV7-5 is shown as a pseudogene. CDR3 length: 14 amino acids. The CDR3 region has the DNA TGTGCCAGAAGCTCACAGGGTTCTCACACTGAAGCTTTCTTT. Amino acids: CARSSQGSHTEAFF.

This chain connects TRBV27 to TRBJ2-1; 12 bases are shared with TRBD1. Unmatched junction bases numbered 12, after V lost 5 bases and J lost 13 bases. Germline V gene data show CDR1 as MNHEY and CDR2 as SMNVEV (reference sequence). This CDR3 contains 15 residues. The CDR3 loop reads CASSHRDRGLAFQFF. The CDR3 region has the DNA TGTGCCAGCAGTCACCGGGACAGGGGGCTAGCGTTTCAGTTCTTC.

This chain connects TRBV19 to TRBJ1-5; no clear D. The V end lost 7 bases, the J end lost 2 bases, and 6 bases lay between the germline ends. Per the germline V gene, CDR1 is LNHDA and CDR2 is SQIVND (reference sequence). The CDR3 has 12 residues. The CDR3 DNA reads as TGTGCCAGTAAAGCGGGCAATCAGCCCCAGCATTTT. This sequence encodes CASKAGNQPQHF.